The rows below give T cell receptor beta chains drawn from one sample of a study of shared clonotypes between healthy human individuals. Sequenced by immunoSEQ multiplex PCR; TCRdb stores in-frame clones only, minus some. The sample comprises 450,000 to 700,000 clones, about 95% of which are singletons, and around 0.097% rests with the top ten. Material: naive CD8+ T cells sorted from blood. All receptors derive from a woman aged 25-40 years in good health. CDR3s include the opening cysteine and the closing phenylalanine or tryptophan. D genes are given only for firm matches. Some rows mark clone size as missing; the rest say once, few, many or name a class of expanded clone.

DNA: TGTGCCACCTACCCTGGTGAGGGTGCGGGCTACACCTTC
CDR3: CATYPGEGAGYTF
size: .
V: TRBV19
J: TRBJ1-2
D: .

DNA: TGTGCCAGCAGTTTAACAGGCCCAGGGCCGACCCTCCACTTT
CDR3: CASSLTGPGPTLHF
size: .
V: TRBV27
J: TRBJ1-6
D: .

DNA: TGTGCCAGCAGCTTAGTTTTGGGGGCGAGCGAGCAGTACTTC
CDR3: CASSLVLGASEQYF
size: .
V: TRBV11-2
J: TRBJ2-7
D: .

DNA: TGTGCCAGCATGGGTGGAAGCTACAATGAGCAGTTCTTC
CDR3: CASMGGSYNEQFF
size: .
V: TRBV5-5
J: TRBJ2-1
D: .

DNA: TGTGCCAGTAGTATCCGGACTAGTAAGTTTGAGCAGTACTTC
CDR3: CASSIRTSKFEQYF
size: .
V: TRBV19
J: TRBJ2-7
D: TRBD2

DNA: TGTGCCAGCAGCTTAGATGGTTTCTCTGGAAACACCATATATTTT
CDR3: CASSLDGFSGNTIYF
size: .
V: TRBV7-9
J: TRBJ1-3
D: .

DNA: TGTGCCAGTAGTCCCGGGGAATCTCTTCAGCCCCAGCATTTT
CDR3: CASSPGESLQPQHF
size: .
V: TRBV19
J: TRBJ1-5
D: .

DNA: TGTGCCAGCAGCTTAACTTCGACAGGGAGGTGGACTGAAGCTTTCTTT
CDR3: CASSLTSTGRWTEAFF
size: .
V: TRBV7-9
J: TRBJ1-1
D: TRBD1

DNA: TGTGCCACCAGCAGAGTAGGCCCCCTCGGATACGAGCAGTACTTC
CDR3: CATSRVGPLGYEQYF
size: .
V: TRBV15
J: TRBJ2-7
D: .

DNA: TGTGCCAGCAGGACCCTTGGCCGGGAGACCCAGTACTTC
CDR3: CASRTLGRETQYF
size: .
V: TRBV6-1
J: TRBJ2-5
D: .

DNA: TGTGCCAGCAGTTTGGGCGTGGAGGTGAGCTCTGGAAACACCATATATTTT
CDR3: CASSLGVEVSSGNTIYF
size: .
V: TRBV28
J: TRBJ1-3
D: .

DNA: TGTGCCAGCAGCTTAGAACTCCTAGTAATAACCGGGGAGCTGTTTTTT
CDR3: CASSLELLVITGELFF
size: .
V: TRBV7-2
J: TRBJ2-2
D: .

DNA: TGCGCCAGCAGCTCGGGACAGAGACTCATGAACACTGAAGCTTTCTTT
CDR3: CASSSGQRLMNTEAFF
size: .
V: TRBV5-1
J: TRBJ1-1
D: TRBD1

DNA: TGTGCCAGCAGCTTATATGGTGGGGAAAAGATGAACTGGGAGTATGGCTACACCTTC
CDR3: CASSLYGGEKMNWEYGYTF
size: .
V: TRBV7-8
J: TRBJ1-2
D: .

DNA: TGCGCCAGCAGCCAAGGTGTGGGGGATAACTATGGCTACACCTTC
CDR3: CASSQGVGDNYGYTF
size: .
V: TRBV4-1
J: TRBJ1-2
D: .

DNA: TGTGCCAGCAGCGTGGGAGGCGGCACCGGGGAGCTGTTTTTT
CDR3: CASSVGGGTGELFF
size: .
V: TRBV9
J: TRBJ2-2
D: .

DNA: TGTGCCAGCAGTTACGCTCAGCTCTACGAGCAGTACTTC
CDR3: CASSYAQLYEQYF
size: .
V: TRBV6-5
J: TRBJ2-7
D: .

DNA: TGTGCCAGCAGTTTGGACAGCCTGAATAATCAGCCCCAGCATTTT
CDR3: CASSLDSLNNQPQHF
size: .
V: TRBV28
J: TRBJ1-5
D: .

DNA: TGTGCCAGCAGTGTCGGAACTAATGAAAAACTGTTTTTT
CDR3: CASSVGTNEKLFF
size: .
V: TRBV25-1
J: TRBJ1-4
D: .

DNA: TGTGCCAGCAGCGTAGGGACCGGGGAGCTGTTTTTT
CDR3: CASSVGTGELFF
size: .
V: TRBV6-1
J: TRBJ2-2
D: .

DNA: TGTGCCAGTAGTCCCGCGGCCGTGGGGGCCGACGAGCAGTACTTC
CDR3: CASSPAAVGADEQYF
size: few
V: TRBV19
J: TRBJ2-7
D: .

DNA: TGCGCCAGCAGTCAACACGAGGGGAGTCGGAGCTCTGGAAACACCATATATTTT
CDR3: CASSQHEGSRSSGNTIYF
size: .
V: TRBV23-1
J: TRBJ1-3
D: .

DNA: TGTGCCAGCAGCTTTCTAGGAAATGAGCAGTTCTTC
CDR3: CASSFLGNEQFF
size: .
V: TRBV7-9
J: TRBJ2-1
D: .

DNA: TGTGCCAGTAGTAAACAGGGGTGGCGTGCCTACGAGCAGTACTTC
CDR3: CASSKQGWRAYEQYF
size: .
V: TRBV19
J: TRBJ2-7
D: TRBD1

DNA: TGTGCCAGAGGAGATACCTCAAACGAGCAGTACTTC
CDR3: CARGDTSNEQYF
size: .
V: TRBV2
J: TRBJ2-7
D: .

DNA: TGTGCCAGCAGTGGATGGGACAGAACCGACGAGCAGTACTTC
CDR3: CASSGWDRTDEQYF
size: .
V: TRBV28
J: TRBJ2-7
D: TRBD1

DNA: TGCGCCAGCAGCCCTATACAGGGGCGCATTCAGTACTTC
CDR3: CASSPIQGRIQYF
size: .
V: TRBV10-1
J: TRBJ2-4
D: TRBD1

DNA: TGTGCCAGCAGCTTGGGGGGCCGTAATCCCTACGAGCAGTACTTC
CDR3: CASSLGGRNPYEQYF
size: .
V: TRBV5-6
J: TRBJ2-7
D: .

DNA: TGTGCCAGCAGTTTTGGGCCTCTCAGCACAGATACGCAGTATTTT
CDR3: CASSFGPLSTDTQYF
size: .
V: TRBV28
J: TRBJ2-3
D: .

DNA: TGTGCCAGCAGTGAATGGAATAGCCGGGGGCAGTTCTTC
CDR3: CASSEWNSRGQFF
size: .
V: TRBV25-1
J: TRBJ2-1
D: .

DNA: TGCGCCAGCATTTCAGGGGACTACGAGCAGTACTTC
CDR3: CASISGDYEQYF
size: .
V: TRBV10-2
J: TRBJ2-7
D: .

DNA: TGTGCCAGCAGTGACGGGACGGGCAATCAGCCCCAGCATTTT
CDR3: CASSDGTGNQPQHF
size: few
V: TRBV2
J: TRBJ1-5
D: .

DNA: TGTGCCAGCAGCTCAGGTCAGGCGGGAAACTCCTACGAGCAGTACTTC
CDR3: CASSSGQAGNSYEQYF
size: .
V: TRBV13
J: TRBJ2-7
D: .

DNA: TGTGCCAGCAGCTTGAGTATAGGGGGCCACTACGAGCAGTACTTC
CDR3: CASSLSIGGHYEQYF
size: .
V: TRBV5-5
J: TRBJ2-7
D: TRBD1

DNA: TGTGCCAGCAGTTTAGGGGGTGCCACTGAAGCTTTCTTT
CDR3: CASSLGGATEAFF
size: .
V: TRBV28
J: TRBJ1-1
D: .

DNA: TGCAGCGTTGAAGGCCGGGACTTCGCCCACTATAGCTCCTACAATGAGCAGTTCTTC
CDR3: CSVEGRDFAHYSSYNEQFF
size: .
V: TRBV29-1
J: TRBJ2-1
D: .

DNA: TGTGCCAGCAGCTTGGCGGACAACAATGAGCAGTTCTTC
CDR3: CASSLADNNEQFF
size: .
V: TRBV5-4
J: TRBJ2-1
D: .

DNA: TGTGCCAGCAGAGTGGACGCCGGCTTCGGCTACACCTTC
CDR3: CASRVDAGFGYTF
size: .
V: TRBV2
J: TRBJ1-2
D: .

DNA: TGTGCCAGCAGCTTGGAGCTAGCGGGGTCCTACAATGAGCAGTTCTTC
CDR3: CASSLELAGSYNEQFF
size: .
V: TRBV5-6
J: TRBJ2-1
D: TRBD2

DNA: TGTGCCAGCAGCGAGGCGCTACGTAGCTACGAGCAGTACTTC
CDR3: CASSEALRSYEQYF
size: .
V: TRBV5-6
J: TRBJ2-7
D: .

DNA: TGCGCCAGCAGCCAAGTCGGTTCGACAGGCTATGGCTACACCTTC
CDR3: CASSQVGSTGYGYTF
size: .
V: TRBV4-1
J: TRBJ1-2
D: .

DNA: TGTGCCAGTAGTATAAGGGTAAGGCAGGGCGAGCATGAGCAGTTCTTC
CDR3: CASSIRVRQGEHEQFF
size: .
V: TRBV19
J: TRBJ2-1
D: .

DNA: TGTGCCTGGACTAGCGGGACAGATACGCAGTATTTT
CDR3: CAWTSGTDTQYF
size: .
V: TRBV30
J: TRBJ2-3
D: TRBD2

DNA: TGTGCCAGCAGTAAAGACCCCCACGGGACGGGCTACAATGAGCAGTTCTTC
CDR3: CASSKDPHGTGYNEQFF
size: .
V: TRBV7-9
J: TRBJ2-1
D: .

DNA: TGTGCCAGCAGTTTAGCCGTAGCAGGCAAAAACAATGAGCAGTTCTTC
CDR3: CASSLAVAGKNNEQFF
size: .
V: TRBV27
J: TRBJ2-1
D: .

DNA: TGTGCCAGCAGCCCCGGGCTAGCCTACAATGAGCAGTTCTTC
CDR3: CASSPGLAYNEQFF
size: .
V: TRBV13
J: TRBJ2-1
D: .

DNA: TGTGCCAGCAGTTATGACAGGGCCTACGAGCAGTACTTC
CDR3: CASSYDRAYEQYF
size: .
V: TRBV6-5
J: TRBJ2-7
D: TRBD1

DNA: TGTGCCACCGCGGCGGGCTTCTACGAGCAGTACTTC
CDR3: CATAAGFYEQYF
size: .
V: TRBV28
J: TRBJ2-7
D: .

DNA: TGTGCCAGCAGCTTAGGAATAAGCCCCTACGAGCAGTACTTC
CDR3: CASSLGISPYEQYF
size: .
V: TRBV7-7
J: TRBJ2-7
D: .

DNA: TGTGCCAGCAGCGTATCGAGCTCCTACAATGAGCAGTTCTTC
CDR3: CASSVSSSYNEQFF
size: .
V: TRBV9
J: TRBJ2-1
D: .

DNA: TGTGCCAGCAGTCAAGGACTAGGCGTCGTTGAGCAGTTCTTC
CDR3: CASSQGLGVVEQFF
size: .
V: TRBV28
J: TRBJ2-1
D: TRBD2

DNA: TGTGCCAGTACAGTAGGACTAGCGGACCACACCGGGGAGCTGTTTTTT
CDR3: CASTVGLADHTGELFF
size: .
V: TRBV19
J: TRBJ2-2
D: TRBD2

DNA: TGTGCCAGCAGTGAATGGGACTGGAGCTCCTACGAGCAGTACTTC
CDR3: CASSEWDWSSYEQYF
size: .
V: TRBV6-1
J: TRBJ2-7
D: .

DNA: TGTGCCAGCAGTTTAGCAGCGCGGACAGGGGACTACGAGCAGTACTTC
CDR3: CASSLAARTGDYEQYF
size: .
V: TRBV28
J: TRBJ2-7
D: TRBD1

DNA: TGCGCCAGCAGTATGTCCCGGGGAGATACGCAGTATTTT
CDR3: CASSMSRGDTQYF
size: once
V: TRBV10-2
J: TRBJ2-3
D: .